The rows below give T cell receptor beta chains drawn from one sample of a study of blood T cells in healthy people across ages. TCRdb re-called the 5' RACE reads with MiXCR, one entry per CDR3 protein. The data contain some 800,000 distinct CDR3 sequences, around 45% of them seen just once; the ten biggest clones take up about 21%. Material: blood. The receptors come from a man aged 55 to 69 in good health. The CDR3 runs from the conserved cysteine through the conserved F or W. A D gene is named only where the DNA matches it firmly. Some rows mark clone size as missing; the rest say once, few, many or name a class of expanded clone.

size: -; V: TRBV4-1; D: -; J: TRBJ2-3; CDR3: CASSQRWVERDPSTDTQYF; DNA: TGCGCCAGCAGCCAACGGTGGGTAGAGCGCGACCCTAGCACAGATACGCAGTATTTT
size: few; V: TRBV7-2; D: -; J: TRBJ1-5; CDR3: CASSYGGYQPQHF; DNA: TGTGCCAGCAGCTATGGGGGCTATCAGCCCCAGCATTTT
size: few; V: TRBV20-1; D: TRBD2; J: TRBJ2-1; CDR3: CSWETSGDQFF; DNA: TGCAGCTGGGAGACTAGCGGGGATCAGTTCTTC
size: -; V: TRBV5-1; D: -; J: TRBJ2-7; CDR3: CASSQDRTEYF; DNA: TGCGCCAGCAGCCAAGACAGAACCGAGTACTTC
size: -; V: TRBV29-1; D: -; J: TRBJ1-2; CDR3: CSVGAGTNYGYTF; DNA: TGCAGCGTTGGGGCAGGCACTAACTATGGCTACACCTTC
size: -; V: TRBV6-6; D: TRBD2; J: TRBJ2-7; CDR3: CASSYSWTSGGYEQYF; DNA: TGTGCCAGCAGTTATTCCTGGACTAGCGGGGGGTACGAGCAGTACTTC
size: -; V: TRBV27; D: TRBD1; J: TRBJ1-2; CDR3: CASSFAGGVYGYTF; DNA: TGTGCCAGCAGTTTTGCAGGGGGCGTCTATGGCTACACCTTC
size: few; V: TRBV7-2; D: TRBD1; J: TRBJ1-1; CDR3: CASSLGRTGRTEAFF; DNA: TGTGCCAGCAGCTTAGGCAGGACAGGAAGGACTGAAGCTTTCTTT
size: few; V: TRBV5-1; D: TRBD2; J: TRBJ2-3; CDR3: CASSPRTSGGLRLSTDTQYF; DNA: TGCGCCAGCAGCCCCCGGACTAGCGGGGGCCTCCGCCTGAGCACAGATACGCAGTATTTT
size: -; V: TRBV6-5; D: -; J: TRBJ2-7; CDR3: CASSDTAGNNVEQYF; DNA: TGTGCCAGCAGCGATACAGCGGGCAACAATGTGGAGCAGTACTTC
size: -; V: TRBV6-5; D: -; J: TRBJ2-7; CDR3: CASSPGIAYEQYF; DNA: TGTGCCAGCAGCCCAGGGATCGCCTACGAGCAGTACTTC
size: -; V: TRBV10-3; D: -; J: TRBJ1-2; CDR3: CAISESEAYQYGYTF; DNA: TGTGCCATCAGTGAGTCGGAAGCATACCAGTATGGCTACACCTTC
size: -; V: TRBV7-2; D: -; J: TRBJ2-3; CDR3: CASSTRGQDLTDTQYF; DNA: TGTGCCAGCAGCACCCGGGGACAAGATTTGACAGACACGCAGTATTTT
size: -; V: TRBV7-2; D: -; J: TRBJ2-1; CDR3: CASSLGGSSVDEQFF; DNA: TGTGCCAGCAGCTTAGGTGGCAGCTCAGTCGATGAGCAGTTCTTC
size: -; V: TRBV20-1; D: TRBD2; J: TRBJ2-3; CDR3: CSAPGSAGAGRKDTQYF; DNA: TGCAGTGCTCCAGGGTCAGCGGGAGCAGGGCGTAAAGATACGCAGTATTTT
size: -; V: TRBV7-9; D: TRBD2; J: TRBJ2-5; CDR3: CASSLAGGGAVEETQYF; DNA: TGTGCCAGCAGCTTAGCTGGCGGGGGGGCCGTCGAAGAGACCCAGTACTTC
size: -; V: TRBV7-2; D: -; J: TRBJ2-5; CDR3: CASSTAGGPQETQYF; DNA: TGTGCCAGCAGTACAGCAGGGGGGCCCCAAGAGACCCAGTACTTC
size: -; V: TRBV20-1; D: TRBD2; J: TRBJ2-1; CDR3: CSARYGTTYNEQFF; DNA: TGCAGTGCTAGATACGGGACTACCTACAATGAGCAGTTCTTC
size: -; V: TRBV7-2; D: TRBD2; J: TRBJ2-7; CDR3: CASSRLAVGLYEQYF; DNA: TGTGCCAGCAGCCGTCTAGCGGTGGGGCTCTACGAGCAGTACTTC
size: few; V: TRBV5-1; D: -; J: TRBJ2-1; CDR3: CASSFLGSVSIGEQFF; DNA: TGCGCCAGCAGCTTTCTGGGGTCAGTATCAATTGGGGAGCAGTTCTTC
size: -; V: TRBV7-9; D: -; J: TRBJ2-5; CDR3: CASSSMTGSTGRTQYF; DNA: TGTGCCAGCAGCTCAATGACGGGGTCCACGGGGCGGACCCAGTACTTC
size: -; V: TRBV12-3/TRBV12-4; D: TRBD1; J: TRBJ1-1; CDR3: CATQTQGGTEAFF; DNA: TGTGCCACCCAAACCCAGGGGGGCACTGAAGCTTTCTTT
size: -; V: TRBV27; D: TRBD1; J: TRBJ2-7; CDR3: CASSFAGGWNEQYF; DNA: TGTGCCAGCAGTTTTGCAGGGGGCTGGAACGAGCAGTACTTC
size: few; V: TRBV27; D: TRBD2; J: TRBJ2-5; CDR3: CASSPLAGGPEETQYF; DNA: TGTGCCAGCAGTCCACTAGCGGGGGGGCCGGAAGAGACCCAGTACTTC
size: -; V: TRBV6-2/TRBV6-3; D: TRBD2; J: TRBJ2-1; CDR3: CAAGPSGYNEQFF; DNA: TGTGCCGCGGGGCCTAGCGGCTACAATGAGCAGTTCTTC
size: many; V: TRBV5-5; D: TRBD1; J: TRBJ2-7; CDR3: CASSIQGAYEQYF; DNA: TGTGCCAGCAGTATACAGGGGGCGTACGAGCAGTACTTC
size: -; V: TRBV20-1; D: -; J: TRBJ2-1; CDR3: CSARGTYNEQFF; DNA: TGCAGTGCTCGGGGCACCTACAATGAGCAGTTCTTC
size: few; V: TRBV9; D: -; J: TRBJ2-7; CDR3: CASSDSTGWTYEQYF; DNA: TGTGCCAGCAGCGACTCGACAGGTTGGACCTACGAGCAGTACTTC
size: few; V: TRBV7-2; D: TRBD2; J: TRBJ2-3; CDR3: CASSSGGGAGTDTQYF; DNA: TGTGCCAGCAGTTCCGGGGGGGGGGCCGGCACAGATACGCAGTATTTT
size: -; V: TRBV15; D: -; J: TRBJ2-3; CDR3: CATSIESTDSDTQYF; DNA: TGTGCCACCAGCATTGAGTCGACAGATTCAGATACGCAGTATTTT
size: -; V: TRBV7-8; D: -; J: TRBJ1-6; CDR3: CASSLSRGENSPLHF; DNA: TGTGCCAGCAGCTTAAGCAGGGGAGAAAATTCACCCCTCCACTTT
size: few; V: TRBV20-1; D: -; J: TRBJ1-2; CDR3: CSAREYGYTF; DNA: TGCAGTGCTAGAGAGTATGGCTACACCTTC
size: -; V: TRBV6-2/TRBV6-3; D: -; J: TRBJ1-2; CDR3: CASKEYNYGYTF; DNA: TGTGCCAGCAAGGAGTACAACTATGGCTACACCTTC